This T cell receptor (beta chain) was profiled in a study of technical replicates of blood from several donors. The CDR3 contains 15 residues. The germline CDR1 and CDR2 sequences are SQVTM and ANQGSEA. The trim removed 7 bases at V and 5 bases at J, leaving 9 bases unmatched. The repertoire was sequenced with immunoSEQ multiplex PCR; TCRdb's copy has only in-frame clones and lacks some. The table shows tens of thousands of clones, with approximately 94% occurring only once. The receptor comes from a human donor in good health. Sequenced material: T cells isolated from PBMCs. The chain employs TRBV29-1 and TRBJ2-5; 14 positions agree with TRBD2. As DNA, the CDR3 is TGCAGCGGCGAGGTCAGACTAGCGGGAGGGGAGACCCAGTACTTC. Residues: CSGEVRLAGGETQYF.